The 6 T cell receptor beta chains in this list originate from one sample, sequenced in a study of blood T cell repertoires in COVID-19. Sequencing used immunoSEQ multiplex PCR; TCRdb keeps in-frame clones, though not all of them. The repertoire has 200,000 to 250,000 clones, approximately 83% of them found once; the top ten carry more than 1.5%. Sequencing used peripheral blood. These receptor sequences come from a man aged 30-40 years who had recovered from COVID-19.

This chain connects TRBV7-2 to TRBJ2-7; perhaps TRBD2 as D (6 bases). The length of the CDR3 is 15 residues. V was trimmed by 3 bases and J by 2 bases, leaving 14 bases between them. Germline CDR1 reads SGHTA; CDR2 reads FQGNSA. The CDR3 DNA is TGTGCCAGCAGCTTTTATTTGGGGGGTGCCTACGAGCAGTACTTC. Its protein product is CASSFYLGGAYEQYF. Full variable domain (missing parts from reference TRBV7-2 and TRBJ2-7): GAGVSQSPSNKVTEKGKDVELRCDPISGHTALYWYRQSLGQGLEFLIYFQGNSAPDKSGLPSDRFSAERTGGSVSTLTIQRTQQEDSAVYLCASSFYLGGAYEQYFGPGTRLTVT.

This clone was counted a few times. J is TRBJ2-5 and V is TRBV6-2 or TRBV6-3; D is unclear. The germline V and J ends were trimmed by 2 bases and 3 bases, with 10 bases remaining between them. CDR3 length: 14 amino acids. CDR1 is MNHEY, CDR2 SVGEGT, per germline. The CDR3 DNA follows: TGTGCCAGCAGTTACGGTGGCTCCGAAGAGACCCAGTACTTC. Protein product: CASSYGGSEETQYF.

This rearrangement joins TRBV2 to TRBJ1-6, with no clear D. V was trimmed by 8 bases and J by 3 bases, leaving 8 bases between them. Germline V lookup: CDR1 SNHLY, CDR2 FYNNEI. This CDR3 region has 13 residues. DNA of the CDR3: TGTGCCAGCGGCAATGACTATAATTCACCCCTCCACTTT. As protein: CASGNDYNSPLHF.

V usage is TRBV10-3 and J usage is TRBJ1-5, with TRBD1 matching over 8 bases. V shed 8 bases, J shed 6 bases, and the junction held 9 bases outside the gene matches. CDR3 length: 14 residues. Germline CDR1 is ENHRY and CDR2 is SYGVKD. CDR3 DNA: TGTGCCATCGGGAGACAGGGGCAAGGTCAGCCCCAGCATTTT. It codes for CAIGRQGQGQPQHF.

The V gene is TRBV5-5, the J gene TRBJ2-1; 8 bases align to TRBD2. The germline V gene encodes CDR1 SGHKS and CDR2 YYEKEE (reference sequence). V trimming: 0 bases; J trimming: 5 bases; junction bases outside the gene matches: 1. The CDR3 totals 14 residues. The CDR3 region has the DNA TGTGCCAGCAGCTTGGTCGGGGGGGACAATGAGCAGTTCTTC. Residues: CASSLVGGDNEQFF.

This clone was seen more than once but under ten times. The genes are TRBV5-5 and TRBJ2-5, with 7 bases that match TRBD2. J gave up 4 bases and V 4 bases, and 7 bases lay outside the gene matches. Germline V lookup: CDR1 SGHKS, CDR2 YYEKEE (reference sequence). The CDR3 runs 14 residues. The CDR3 sequence is CASSRSTGGETQYF. DNA for the CDR3: TGTGCCAGCAGCCGGAGCACGGGGGGAGAGACCCAGTACTTC.